This T cell receptor beta chain is drawn from a study of response to subunit inactivated influenza vaccine (dated by TCRdb to 2016 to 2019). General notes on the study: Deep quantitative T cell receptor repertoire profiling was used in the study to track responses to a trivalent subunit inactivated influenza vaccine.

In its sample, this clonotype was seen a few times. There is no known antigen for this receptor. No base quality values were provided; no much bigger clone lies one nucleotide off. CDR1 and CDR2 were assigned from the germline V gene (reference sequence) as LGHDT and YNNKEL. Including cysteine and phenylalanine, the CDR3 has 16 amino acids. Only the CDR3 region is kept as DNA, spanning 48 bases read in frame from base 1. After removal of 4 bases from V and 4 bases from J, the junction retains 10 bases not matched to a gene. The investigation overall reported the following: The authors suggested that each seasonal influenza vaccination may recruit only a limited number of new T cells.

Libraries were made using RT-PCR. The run used an Illumina HiSeq 2500. The raw public reads went through TCRdb reprocessing: fastp at Q25, MiXCR clone calling, in-frame beta chains kept. Rows with a matching CDR3 protein are joined into one entry that keeps the most common DNA and genes. Recorded for this sample are 800,000 or so distinct CDR3 sequences; around 20% of them occurred a single time. The ten largest clones take up about a tenth of the sample. This sequence was found in a man aged 50-60 years who received an inactivated influenza vaccine. Donor details come from another sample of the same person, matched by shared clones. The chain joins TRBV3-1 to TRBJ1-2; 9 middle bases align to TRBD1. The sample consisted of PBMCs from blood, taken roughly 5 days after vaccination. This receptor carries the CDR3 CASSPGQGGFIYGYTF. The nucleotide sequence is TGTGCCAGCAGCCCGGGACAGGGAGGCTTCATCTATGGCTACACCTTC.